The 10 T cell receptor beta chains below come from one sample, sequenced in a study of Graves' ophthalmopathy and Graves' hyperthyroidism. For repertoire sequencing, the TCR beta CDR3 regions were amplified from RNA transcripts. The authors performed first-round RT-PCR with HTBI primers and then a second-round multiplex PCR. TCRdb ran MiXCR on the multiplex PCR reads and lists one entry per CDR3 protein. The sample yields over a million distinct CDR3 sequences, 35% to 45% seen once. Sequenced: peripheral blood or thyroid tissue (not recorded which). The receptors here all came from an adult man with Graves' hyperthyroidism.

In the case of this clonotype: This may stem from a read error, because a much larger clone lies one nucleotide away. In nucleotides, the CDR3 is TGTGCCAGCAGCGTAGACGAGGGGGGGTCACCCCTCCACTTT. It is translated as CASSVDEGGSPLHF. The gene calls are TRBV9 and TRBJ1-6, with a possible D match to TRBD1 (6 bases). CDR1 SGDLS and CDR2 YYNGEE come from the germline V gene. CDR3 length: 14 residues. Trimming cost V 0 bases and J 10 bases, with 11 bases left between them. Filled out from reference TRBV9 and TRBJ1-6, the complete variable domain reads DSGVTQTPKHLITATGQRVTLRCSPRSGDLSVYWYQQSLDQGLQFLIQYYNGEERAKGNILERFSAQQFPDLHSELNLSSLELGDSALYFCASSVDEGGSPLHFGNGTRLTVT.

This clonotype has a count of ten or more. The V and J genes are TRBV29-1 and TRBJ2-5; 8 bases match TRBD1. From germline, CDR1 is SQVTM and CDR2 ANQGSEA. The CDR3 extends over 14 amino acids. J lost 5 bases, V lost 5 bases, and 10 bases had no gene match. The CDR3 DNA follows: TGCAGCGTTCGAGGGTCAGGGGGCCGTGAGACCCAGTACTTC. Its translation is CSVRGSGGRETQYF.

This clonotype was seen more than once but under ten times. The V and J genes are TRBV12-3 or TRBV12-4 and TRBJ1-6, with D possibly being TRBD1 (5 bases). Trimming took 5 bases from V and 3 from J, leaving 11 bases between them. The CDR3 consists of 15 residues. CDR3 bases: TGTGCCAGCAGTCTCGACAGTGACTATAATTCACCCCTCCACTTT. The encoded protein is CASSLDSDYNSPLHF.

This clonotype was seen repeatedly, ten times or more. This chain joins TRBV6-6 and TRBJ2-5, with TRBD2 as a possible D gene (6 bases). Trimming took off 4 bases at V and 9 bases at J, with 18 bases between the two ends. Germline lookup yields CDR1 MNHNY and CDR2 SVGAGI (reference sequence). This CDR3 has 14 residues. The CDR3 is CASSSPGVVFAQYF. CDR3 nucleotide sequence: TGTGCCAGCAGTTCCCCGGGGGTGGTGTTCGCCCAGTACTTC.

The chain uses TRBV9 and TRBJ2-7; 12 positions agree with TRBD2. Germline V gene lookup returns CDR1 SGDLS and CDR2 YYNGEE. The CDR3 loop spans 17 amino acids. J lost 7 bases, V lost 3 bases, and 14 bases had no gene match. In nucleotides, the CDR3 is TGTGCCAGCAGCGGACGGACGGGACTAGCGGGCCCCGGGGAGCAGTACTTC. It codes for CASSGRTGLAGPGEQYF.

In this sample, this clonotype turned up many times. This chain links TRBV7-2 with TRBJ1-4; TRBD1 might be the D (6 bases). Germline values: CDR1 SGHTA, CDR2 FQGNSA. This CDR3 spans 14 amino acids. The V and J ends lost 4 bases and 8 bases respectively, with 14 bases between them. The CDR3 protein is CASSSYRVEEKLFF. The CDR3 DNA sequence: TGTGCCAGCAGCTCATACAGGGTTGAGGAAAAACTGTTTTTT.

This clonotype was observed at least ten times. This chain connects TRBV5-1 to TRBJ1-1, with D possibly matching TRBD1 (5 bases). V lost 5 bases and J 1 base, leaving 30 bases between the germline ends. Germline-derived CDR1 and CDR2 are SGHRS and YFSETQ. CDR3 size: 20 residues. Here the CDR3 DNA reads TGCGCCAGCAGTTCAATCCCCGCACGGACGGACGGAAGGGGGAACACTGAAGCTTTCTTT. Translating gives CASSSIPARTDGRGNTEAFF.

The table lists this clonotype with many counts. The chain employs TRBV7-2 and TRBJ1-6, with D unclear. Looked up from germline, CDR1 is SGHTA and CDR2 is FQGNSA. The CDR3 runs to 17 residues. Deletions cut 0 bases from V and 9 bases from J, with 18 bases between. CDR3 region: CASSLAGRRNIPSPLHF. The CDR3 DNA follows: TGTGCCAGCAGCTTAGCAGGCAGGCGGAATATACCTTCACCCCTCCACTTT.

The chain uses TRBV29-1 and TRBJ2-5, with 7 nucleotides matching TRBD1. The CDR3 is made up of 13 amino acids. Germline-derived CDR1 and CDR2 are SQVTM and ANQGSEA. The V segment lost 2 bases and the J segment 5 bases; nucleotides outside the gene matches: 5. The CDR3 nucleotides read TGCAGCGTTGAATGGGGACAGTTTGAGACCCAGTACTTC. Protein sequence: CSVEWGQFETQYF. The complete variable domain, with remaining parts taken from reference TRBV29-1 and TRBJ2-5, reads SAVISQKPSRDICQRGTSLTIQCQVDSQVTMMFWYRQQPGQSLTLIATANQGSEATYESGFVIDKFPISRPNLTFSTLTVSNMSPEDSSIYLCSVEWGQFETQYFGPGTRLLVL.

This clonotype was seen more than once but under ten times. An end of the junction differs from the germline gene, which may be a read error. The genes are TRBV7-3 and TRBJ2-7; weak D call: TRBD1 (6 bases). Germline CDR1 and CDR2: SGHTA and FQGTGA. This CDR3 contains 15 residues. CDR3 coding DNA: TGTGCCAGCAGTTTAAGGCCGACAGGTCACTACGAGCAGTACTTC. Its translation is CASSLRPTGHYEQYF.